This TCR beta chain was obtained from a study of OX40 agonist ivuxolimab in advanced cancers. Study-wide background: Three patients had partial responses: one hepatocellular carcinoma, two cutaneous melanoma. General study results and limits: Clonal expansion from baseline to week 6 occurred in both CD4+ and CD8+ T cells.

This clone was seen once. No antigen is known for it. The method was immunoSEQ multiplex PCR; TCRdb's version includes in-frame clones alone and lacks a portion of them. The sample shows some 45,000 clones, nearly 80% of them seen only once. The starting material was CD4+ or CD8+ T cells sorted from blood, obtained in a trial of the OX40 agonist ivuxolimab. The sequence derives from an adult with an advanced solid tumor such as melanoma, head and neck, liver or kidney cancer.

Written as DNA, the CDR3 is TGTGCCTGGAGTCGAGGGTCTGTCTATCAGCCCCAGCATTTT. Its translation is CAWSRGSVYQPQHF. The chain has TRBV30 and TRBJ1-5; no clear D. The V end lost 2 bases, the J end lost 5 bases, and 13 bases lay between the germline ends. The CDR3 sequence is 14 residues long. Germline V gives CDR1 GTSNPN, CDR2 SVGIG (reference sequence).